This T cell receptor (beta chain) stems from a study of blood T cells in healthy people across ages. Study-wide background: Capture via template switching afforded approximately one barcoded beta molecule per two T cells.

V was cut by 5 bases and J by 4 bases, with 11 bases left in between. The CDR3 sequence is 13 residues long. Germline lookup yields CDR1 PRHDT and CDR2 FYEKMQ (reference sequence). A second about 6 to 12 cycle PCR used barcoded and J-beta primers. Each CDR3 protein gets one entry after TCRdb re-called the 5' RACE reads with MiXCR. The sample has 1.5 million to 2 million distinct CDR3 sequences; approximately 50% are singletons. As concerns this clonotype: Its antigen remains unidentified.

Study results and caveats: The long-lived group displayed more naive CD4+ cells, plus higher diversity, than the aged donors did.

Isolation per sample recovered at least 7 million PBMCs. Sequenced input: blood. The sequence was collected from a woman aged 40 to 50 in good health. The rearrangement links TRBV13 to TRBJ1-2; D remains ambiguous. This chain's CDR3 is CASSRPGFYGYTF. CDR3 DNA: TGTGCCAGCAGCCGACCAGGCTTCTATGGCTACACCTTC.